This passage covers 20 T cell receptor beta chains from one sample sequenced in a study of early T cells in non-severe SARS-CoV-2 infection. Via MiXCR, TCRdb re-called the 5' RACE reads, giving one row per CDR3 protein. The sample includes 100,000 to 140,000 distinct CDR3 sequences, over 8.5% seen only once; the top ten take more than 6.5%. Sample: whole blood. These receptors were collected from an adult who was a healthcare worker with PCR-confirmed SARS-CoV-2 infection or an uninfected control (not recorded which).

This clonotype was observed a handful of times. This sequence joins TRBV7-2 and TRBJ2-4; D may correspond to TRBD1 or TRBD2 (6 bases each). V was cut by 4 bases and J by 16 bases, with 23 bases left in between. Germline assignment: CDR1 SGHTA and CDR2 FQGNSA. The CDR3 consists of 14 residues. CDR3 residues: CASSYRGPAPHPYF. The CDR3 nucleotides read TGTGCCAGCAGCTATCGGGGGCCAGCACCCCATCCCTACTTC.

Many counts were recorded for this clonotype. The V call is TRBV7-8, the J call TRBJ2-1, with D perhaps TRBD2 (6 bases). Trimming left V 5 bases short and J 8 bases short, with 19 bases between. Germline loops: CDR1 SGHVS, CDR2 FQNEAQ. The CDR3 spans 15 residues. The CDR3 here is CASSPAGGPMDEQFF. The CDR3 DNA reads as TGTGCCAGCAGCCCAGCAGGAGGGCCTATGGATGAGCAGTTCTTC.

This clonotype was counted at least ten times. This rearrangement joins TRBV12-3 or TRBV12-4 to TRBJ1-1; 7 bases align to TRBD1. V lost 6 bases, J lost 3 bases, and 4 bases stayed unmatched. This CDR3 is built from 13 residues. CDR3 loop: CASRTGSDTEAFF. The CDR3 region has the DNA TGTGCCAGCAGGACAGGGTCAGACACTGAAGCTTTCTTT.

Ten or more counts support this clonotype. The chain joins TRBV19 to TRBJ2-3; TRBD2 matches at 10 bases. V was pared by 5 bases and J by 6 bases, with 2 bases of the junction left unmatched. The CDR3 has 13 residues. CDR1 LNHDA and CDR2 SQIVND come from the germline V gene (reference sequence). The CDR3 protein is CASSSSGSDTQYF. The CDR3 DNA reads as TGTGCCAGTAGTTCTAGCGGGAGTGATACGCAGTATTTT.

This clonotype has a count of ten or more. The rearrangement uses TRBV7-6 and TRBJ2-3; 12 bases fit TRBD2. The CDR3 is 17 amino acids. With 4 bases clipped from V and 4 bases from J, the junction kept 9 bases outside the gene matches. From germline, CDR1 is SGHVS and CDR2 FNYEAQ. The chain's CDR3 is CASSSRTSGKAPDTQYF. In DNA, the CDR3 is TGTGCCAGCAGCTCTCGGACTAGCGGGAAAGCCCCAGATACGCAGTATTTT.

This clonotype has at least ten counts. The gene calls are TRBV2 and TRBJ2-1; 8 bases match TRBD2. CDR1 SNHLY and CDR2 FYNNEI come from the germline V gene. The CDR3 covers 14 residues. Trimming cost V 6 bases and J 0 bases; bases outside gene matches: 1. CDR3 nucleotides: TGTGCCAGCAGACTAGCGGACTCCTACAATGAGCAGTTCTTC. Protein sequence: CASRLADSYNEQFF.

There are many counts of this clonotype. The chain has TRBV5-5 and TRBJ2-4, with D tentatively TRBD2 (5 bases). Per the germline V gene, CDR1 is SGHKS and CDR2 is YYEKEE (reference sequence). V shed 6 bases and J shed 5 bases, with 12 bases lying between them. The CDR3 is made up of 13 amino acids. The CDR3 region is CASTVRGQNIQYF. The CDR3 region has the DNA TGTGCCAGCACCGTCAGAGGGCAAAACATTCAGTACTTC.

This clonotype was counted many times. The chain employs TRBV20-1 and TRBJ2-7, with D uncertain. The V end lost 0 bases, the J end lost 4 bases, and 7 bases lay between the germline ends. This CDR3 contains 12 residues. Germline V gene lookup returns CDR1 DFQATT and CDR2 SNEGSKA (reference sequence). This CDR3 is CSARELEYEQYF. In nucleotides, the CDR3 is TGCAGTGCTAGAGAATTGGAGTACGAGCAGTACTTC.

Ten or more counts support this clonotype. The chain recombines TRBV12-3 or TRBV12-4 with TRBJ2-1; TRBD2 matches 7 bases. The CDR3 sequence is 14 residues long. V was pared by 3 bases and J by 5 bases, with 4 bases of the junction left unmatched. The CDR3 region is CASSFLAEDNEQFF. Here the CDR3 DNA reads TGTGCCAGCAGTTTCCTAGCGGAAGACAATGAGCAGTTCTTC.

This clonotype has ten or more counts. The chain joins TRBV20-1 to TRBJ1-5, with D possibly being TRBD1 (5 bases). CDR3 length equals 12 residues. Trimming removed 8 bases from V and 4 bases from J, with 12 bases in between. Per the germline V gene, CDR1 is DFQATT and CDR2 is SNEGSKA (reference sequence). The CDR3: CSSGRPNQPQHF. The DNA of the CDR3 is TGCAGTTCGGGGCGGCCGAATCAGCCCCAGCATTTT.

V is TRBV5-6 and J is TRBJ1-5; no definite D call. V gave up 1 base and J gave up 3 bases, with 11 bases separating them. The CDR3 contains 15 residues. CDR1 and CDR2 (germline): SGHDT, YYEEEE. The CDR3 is CASSLFTGLNQPQHF. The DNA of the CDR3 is TGTGCCAGCAGCTTGTTCACCGGCCTCAATCAGCCCCAGCATTTT.

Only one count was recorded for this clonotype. For the CDR3, the DNA is TGTGCCAGCAGCTTTAGACTCTACAATGAGCAGTTCTTC. It is translated as CASSFRLYNEQFF. The chain carries TRBV5-5 and TRBJ2-1; the D is unclear. Trimming left V 2 bases short and J 3 bases short, with 6 bases between. Germline assignment: CDR1 SGHKS and CDR2 YYEKEE (reference sequence). The CDR3 extends over 13 amino acids.

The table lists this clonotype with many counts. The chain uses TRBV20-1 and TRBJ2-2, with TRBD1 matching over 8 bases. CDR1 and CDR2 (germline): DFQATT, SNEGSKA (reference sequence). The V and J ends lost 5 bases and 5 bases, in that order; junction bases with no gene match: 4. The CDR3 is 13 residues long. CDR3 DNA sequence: TGCAGTGCTGCCCGACAGGGGACCGGGGAGCTGTTTTTT. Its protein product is CSAARQGTGELFF.

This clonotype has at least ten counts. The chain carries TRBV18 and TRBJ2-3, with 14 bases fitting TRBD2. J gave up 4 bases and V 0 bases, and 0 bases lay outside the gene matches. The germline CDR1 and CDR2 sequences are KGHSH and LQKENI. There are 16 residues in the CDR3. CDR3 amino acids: CASSPPGLAGADTQYF. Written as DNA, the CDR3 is TGTGCCAGCTCACCACCGGGACTAGCGGGAGCAGATACGCAGTATTTT. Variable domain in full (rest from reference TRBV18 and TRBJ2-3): NAGVMQNPRHLVRRRGQEARLRCSPMKGHSHVYWYRQLPEEGLKFMVYLQKENIIDESGMPKERFSAEFPKEGPSILRIQQVVRGDSAAYFCASSPPGLAGADTQYFGPGTRLTVL.

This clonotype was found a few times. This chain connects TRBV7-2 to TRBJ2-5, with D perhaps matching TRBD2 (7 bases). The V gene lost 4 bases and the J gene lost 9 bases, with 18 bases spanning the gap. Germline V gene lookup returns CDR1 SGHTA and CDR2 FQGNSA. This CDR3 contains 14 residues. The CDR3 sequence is CASSYGGAQAAQYF. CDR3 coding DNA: TGTGCCAGCAGCTATGGGGGGGCCCAGGCCGCCCAGTACTTC.

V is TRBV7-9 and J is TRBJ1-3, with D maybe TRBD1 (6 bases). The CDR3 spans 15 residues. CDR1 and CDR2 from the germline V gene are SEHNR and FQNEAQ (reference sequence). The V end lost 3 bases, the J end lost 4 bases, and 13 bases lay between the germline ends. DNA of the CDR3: TGTGCCAGCAGCTTCGTACAGGGAATCGGAAACACCATATATTTT. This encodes CASSFVQGIGNTIYF.

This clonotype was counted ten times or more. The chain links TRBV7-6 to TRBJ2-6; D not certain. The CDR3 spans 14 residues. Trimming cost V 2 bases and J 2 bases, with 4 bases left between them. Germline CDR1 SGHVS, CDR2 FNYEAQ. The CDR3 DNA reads TGTGCCAGCAGCTTATATACTGGGGCCAACGTCCTGACTTTC. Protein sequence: CASSLYTGANVLTF.

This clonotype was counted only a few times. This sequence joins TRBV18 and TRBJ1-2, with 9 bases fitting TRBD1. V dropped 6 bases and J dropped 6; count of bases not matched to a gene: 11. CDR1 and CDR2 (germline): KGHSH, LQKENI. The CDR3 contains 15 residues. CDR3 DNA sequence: TGTGCCAGCTCCCAACCGGGACAGGGTTCGAATGGCTACACCTTC. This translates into CASSQPGQGSNGYTF.

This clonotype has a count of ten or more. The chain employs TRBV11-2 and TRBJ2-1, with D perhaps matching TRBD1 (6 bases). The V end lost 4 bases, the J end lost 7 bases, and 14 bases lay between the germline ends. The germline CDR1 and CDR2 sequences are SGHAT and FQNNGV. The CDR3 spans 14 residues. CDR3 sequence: CASSSVRGGNEQFF. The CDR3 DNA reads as TGTGCCAGCAGCTCGGTCCGAGGGGGTAATGAGCAGTTCTTC.

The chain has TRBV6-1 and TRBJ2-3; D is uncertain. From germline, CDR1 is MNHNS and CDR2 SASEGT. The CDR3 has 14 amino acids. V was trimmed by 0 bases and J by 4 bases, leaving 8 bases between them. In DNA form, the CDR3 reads TGTGCCAGCAGTGAAGCGGATGGCTCAGATACGCAGTATTTT. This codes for CASSEADGSDTQYF.